The T cell receptor (beta chain) described here comes from a study of T cell repertoires in cytomegalovirus infection. Study in general: Matching HLA type and CMV infection were both indicated by public TCR beta signatures. Overall study results and limits: HLA-C-restricted, CMV-specific TCR beta clonotypes were dominant ex vivo.

To note about this clonotype: What it binds is unknown. A junction end diverges from the germline sequence, so it may reflect a read error.

TCRdb reanalysed the reads using MiXCR and keeps one entry per CDR3 protein. Among roughly 640,000 distinct CDR3 sequences listed, approximately 24% were seen once. The CDR3 sequence is 11 residues long. Germline assignment: CDR1 SGHAT and CDR2 FQNNGV. Input material: CD8+ T cells from PBMCs. The chain employs TRBV11-2 and TRBJ2-1; no clear D. This clonotype was sampled from a human donor in good health (CMV status not recorded). Some clones in this sample may be carry-over from other donors' samples. The CDR3 reads CVSNIIYEQFF. CDR3 sequence (DNA): TGTGTCAGCAACATAATTTATGAGCAGTTCTTC.